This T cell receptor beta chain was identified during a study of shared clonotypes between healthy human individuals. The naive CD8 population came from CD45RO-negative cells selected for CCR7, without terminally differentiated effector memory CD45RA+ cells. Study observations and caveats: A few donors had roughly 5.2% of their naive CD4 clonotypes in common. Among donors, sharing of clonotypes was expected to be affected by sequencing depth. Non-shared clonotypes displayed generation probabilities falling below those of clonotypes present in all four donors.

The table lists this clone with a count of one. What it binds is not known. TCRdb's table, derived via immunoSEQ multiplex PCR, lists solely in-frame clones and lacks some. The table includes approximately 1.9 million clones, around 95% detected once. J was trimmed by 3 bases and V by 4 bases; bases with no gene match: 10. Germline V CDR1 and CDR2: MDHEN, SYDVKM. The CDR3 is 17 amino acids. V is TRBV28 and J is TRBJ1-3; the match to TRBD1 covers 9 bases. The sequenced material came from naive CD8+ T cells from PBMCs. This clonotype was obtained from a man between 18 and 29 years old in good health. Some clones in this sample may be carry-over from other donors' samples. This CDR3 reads CASSSPAQGARGNTIYF. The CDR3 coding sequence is TGTGCCAGCAGTTCACCAGCACAGGGGGCGCGTGGAAACACCATATATTTT.